This TCR beta chain was recorded in a study of blood T cell repertoires in COVID-19. Study in general: COVID-19 samples collected from the United States, Italy and Spain covered acute and convalescent phases. T cells, B-cell-depleted T cells, or PBMCs provided the cDNA or gDNA that served as material.

Original data processing: Reference gene primer amplification yielded estimated nucleated cell counts. Some clones are missing from TCRdb's copy, which holds only in-frame ones; the method was immunoSEQ multiplex PCR. V and J calls and clone size are those listed in that table; D and trimming were worked out from the DNA. The table shows approximately 220,000 clones, with about nine tenths occurring only once. The CDR3 has 15 residues. The germline gives CDR1 MDHEN, CDR2 SYDVKM. Trimming cost V 10 bases and J 0 bases; bases outside gene matches: 9. Sequenced: peripheral blood. The receptor comes from a man aged 35-49 years with acute or convalescent COVID-19. This chain links TRBV28 with TRBJ1-3; 7 nucleotides match TRBD1. The DNA of the CDR3 is TGTGCCACCCTTGCGGGACAGATCTCTGGAAACACCATATATTTT. Protein product: CATLAGQISGNTIYF.